The rows below give T cell receptor beta chains drawn from one sample of a study of blood T cell repertoires in COVID-19. Repertoires were generated with immunoSEQ multiplex PCR, while TCRdb's copy carries only in-frame clones and drops some. This table has tens of thousands of clones, about 85% appearing once. Sequenced input: peripheral blood. The receptors derive from a man in his 60s with acute or convalescent COVID-19. Each CDR3 is given with its conserved first and last residue. The D gene is left open where the match is weak. Some rows mark clone size as missing; the rest say once, few, many or name a class of expanded clone.

TRBJ1-1,few,-,TRBV6-2/TRBV6-3,CASSQQAWMNTEAFF,TGTGCCAGCAGCCAACAGGCGTGGATGAACACTGAAGCTTTCTTT
TRBJ2-7,-,TRBD1,TRBV11-2,CASSSTGGWAYEQYF,TGTGCCAGCAGCTCCACAGGGGGCTGGGCCTACGAGCAGTACTTC
TRBJ2-1,few,TRBD2,TRBV3-1/TRBV3-2,CASTRGGNNEQFF,TGTGCCAGCACACGCGGGGGAAACAATGAGCAGTTCTTC
TRBJ2-1,-,-,TRBV6-2/TRBV6-3,CASSYYGAGSSYNEQFF,TGTGCCAGCAGTTACTACGGAGCGGGCAGCTCCTACAATGAGCAGTTCTTC
TRBJ2-2,-,-,TRBV29-1,CSVEGPLNTGELFF,TGCAGCGTTGAAGGGCCCCTGAACACCGGGGAGCTGTTTTTT
TRBJ1-1,once,-,TRBV7-3,CASSPVAGRDTEAFF,TGTGCCAGCAGCCCAGTAGCGGGACGAGACACTGAAGCTTTCTTT
TRBJ2-3,-,TRBD1,TRBV4-2,CASSQEPGQGTDTQYF,TGTGCCAGCAGCCAAGAACCAGGACAGGGAACAGATACGCAGTATTTT
TRBJ2-7,few,TRBD2,TRBV3-1/TRBV3-2,CASTEAGGNSYEQYF,TGTGCCAGCACGGAGGCGGGGGGGAATTCCTACGAGCAGTACTTC
TRBJ1-2,-,-,TRBV7-2,CASSHANYGYTF,TGTGCCAGCAGTCATGCGAACTATGGCTACACCTTC
TRBJ2-3,once,-,TRBV7-8,CASSPWARYTDTQYF,TGTGCCAGCAGCCCCTGGGCCCGCTACACAGATACGCAGTATTTT
TRBJ2-2,-,TRBD2,TRBV5-4,CASSYAGGRGTGELFF,TGTGCCAGCAGCTATGCGGGAGGGCGGGGAACCGGGGAGCTGTTTTTT
TRBJ1-2,-,-,TRBV20-1,CSASSGPGDGYTF,TGCAGTGCTAGTAGCGGGCCCGGGGATGGCTACACCTTC
TRBJ2-7,-,-,TRBV6-5,CASSYSRGYEQYF,TGTGCCAGCAGTTACTCGAGGGGGTACGAGCAGTACTTC
TRBJ1-4,-,-,TRBV7-9,CASSSWGDRSEKLFF,TGTGCCAGCAGCTCTTGGGGGGATCGAAGTGAAAAACTGTTTTTT
TRBJ2-3,-,-,TRBV7-3,CASSPWGVGDTQYF,TGTGCCAGCAGCCCCTGGGGGGTTGGGGATACGCAGTATTTT
TRBJ1-5,-,-,TRBV15,CATSGGKLGNQPQHF,TGTGCCACCAGCGGGGGGAAGCTGGGCAATCAGCCCCAGCATTTT
TRBJ1-4,-,-,TRBV7-9,CASRSTRDEKLFF,TGTGCCAGCAGGTCTACGAGGGATGAAAAACTGTTTTTT
TRBJ2-5,-,TRBD2,TRBV5-1,CASTSMGGPGETQYF,TGCGCCAGCACCTCAATGGGAGGGCCGGGGGAGACCCAGTACTTC
TRBJ2-1,-,TRBD1,TRBV9,CASSARTGTLGNEQFF,TGTGCCAGCAGCGCTCGGACAGGTACCCTAGGCAATGAGCAGTTCTTC
TRBJ2-3,once,-,TRBV28,CASAFVSGTDTQYF,TGTGCCAGCGCGTTCGTGTCTGGCACAGATACGCAGTATTTT
TRBJ1-5,-,TRBD1,TRBV19,CASSYRGSNQPQHF,TGTGCCAGTAGTTACAGGGGCTCCAATCAGCCCCAGCATTTT
TRBJ1-6,-,-,TRBV7-2,CASRSRGGNSPLHF,TGTGCCAGCAGATCCAGGGGCGGCAATTCACCCCTCCACTTT
TRBJ2-1,-,-,TRBV29-1,CSVESSFYNEQFF,TGCAGCGTAGAGTCCTCGTTCTACAATGAGCAGTTCTTC
TRBJ1-2,-,TRBD1,TRBV18,CASSQNRQGASPGYTF,TGTGCCAGCTCACAAAACCGACAGGGGGCAAGTCCTGGCTACACCTTC
TRBJ1-5,-,TRBD1,TRBV19,CATGGVGGTVNQPQHF,TGTGCCACCGGCGGAGTAGGGGGGACAGTAAATCAGCCCCAGCATTTT
TRBJ1-1,-,TRBD1,TRBV6-2/TRBV6-3,CASSYSMGRGLLSEAFF,TGTGCCAGCAGTTACTCGATGGGCAGGGGGCTATTGAGTGAAGCTTTCTTT
TRBJ2-5,-,-,TRBV30,CAQGGGETQYF,TGTGCCCAGGGGGGCGGAGAGACCCAGTACTTC
TRBJ2-6,-,TRBD1,TRBV3-1/TRBV3-2,CASSLNTGVSGANVLTF,TGTGCCAGCAGCTTGAACACAGGGGTCTCTGGGGCCAACGTCCTGACTTTC
TRBJ1-1,-,TRBD1,TRBV9,CASSRTGGVTEAFF,TGTGCCAGCAGCCGGACAGGGGGGGTCACTGAAGCTTTCTTT
TRBJ1-2,-,-,TRBV21-1,CASSKDRQGYGYTF,TGTGCCAGCAGCAAAGACCGACAGGGCTATGGCTACACCTTC
TRBJ2-7,-,-,TRBV2,CASSVVGEQYF,TGTGCCAGCAGCGTAGTCGGCGAGCAGTACTTC
TRBJ2-3,-,TRBD1,TRBV28,CASSTRDRGRDTQYF,TGTGCCAGCAGTACCCGGGACAGGGGGAGGGATACGCAGTATTTT
TRBJ2-6,-,-,TRBV29-1,CSVHSGANVLTF,TGCAGCGTTCATTCTGGGGCCAACGTCCTGACTTTC
TRBJ2-3,once,TRBD2,TRBV7-9,CASSAPLGTSSTDTQYF,TGTGCCAGCAGCGCGCCCCTCGGGACTAGCAGCACAGATACGCAGTATTTT
TRBJ1-1,-,-,TRBV2,CASSAAAPMNTEAFF,TGTGCCAGCAGTGCAGCAGCGCCGATGAACACTGAAGCTTTCTTT
TRBJ2-4,-,TRBD2,TRBV19,CASSIVGTSGSIAKNIQYF,TGTGCCAGTAGTATAGTAGGGACTAGCGGGTCGATAGCCAAAAACATTCAGTACTTC
TRBJ2-4,-,TRBD2,TRBV29-1,CSVDPAGGIQYF,TGCAGCGTTGACCCCGCGGGGGGCATTCAGTACTTC
TRBJ2-7,-,-,TRBV11-2,CASSRGTYGGEQYF,TGTGCCAGCAGCCGCGGGACCTACGGTGGCGAGCAGTACTTC
TRBJ2-5,-,TRBD2,TRBV6-5,CASSSSAGGPRETQYF,TGTGCCAGCAGTTCCTCAGCGGGGGGGCCACGAGAGACCCAGTACTTC
TRBJ1-2,-,-,TRBV28,CASRGAGRGSYTF,TGTGCCAGCCGGGGGGCGGGCAGAGGTAGCTACACCTTC
TRBJ2-3,-,-,TRBV5-5,CASSLTGNWGTNTDTQYF,TGTGCCAGCAGCTTGACAGGGAATTGGGGGACCAACACAGATACGCAGTATTTT
TRBJ1-6,-,-,TRBV4-3,CASSVQGDYNSPLHF,TGCGCCAGCTCGGTACAAGGGGACTATAATTCACCCCTCCACTTT
TRBJ2-3,-,-,TRBV29-1,CSIVRGTGDTQYF,TGCAGCATCGTAAGGGGAACGGGAGATACGCAGTATTTT
TRBJ1-2,-,-,TRBV7-8,CASSLGSRYGYTF,TGTGCCAGCAGCTTAGGTAGCCGGTACGGCTACACCTTC
TRBJ1-3,few,-,TRBV6-5,CASTRTAGNTIYF,TGTGCCAGCACCCGGACAGCCGGAAACACCATATATTTT
TRBJ2-3,-,TRBD2,TRBV5-1,CASRGLAGSKDTQYF,TGCGCCAGCAGAGGACTAGCGGGGTCGAAAGATACGCAGTATTTT